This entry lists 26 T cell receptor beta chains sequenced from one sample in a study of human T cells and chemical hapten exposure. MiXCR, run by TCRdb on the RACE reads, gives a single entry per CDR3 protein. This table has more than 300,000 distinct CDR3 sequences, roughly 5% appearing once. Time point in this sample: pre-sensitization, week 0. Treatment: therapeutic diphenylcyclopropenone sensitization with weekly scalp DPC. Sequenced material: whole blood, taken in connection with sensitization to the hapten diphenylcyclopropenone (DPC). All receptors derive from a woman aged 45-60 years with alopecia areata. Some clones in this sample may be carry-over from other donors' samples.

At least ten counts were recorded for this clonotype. The CDR3 reads CASSYLPIGAGKQAFF. CDR3 nucleotides: TGTGCCAGCAGTTACTTGCCGATTGGGGCAGGTAAGCAAGCTTTCTTT. This chain connects TRBV6-5 to TRBJ1-1, with a weak D call TRBD1 (5 bases). V lost 1 base, J lost 9 bases, and 21 bases lay in between. There are 16 residues in the CDR3. Germline assignment: CDR1 MNHEY and CDR2 SVGAGI.

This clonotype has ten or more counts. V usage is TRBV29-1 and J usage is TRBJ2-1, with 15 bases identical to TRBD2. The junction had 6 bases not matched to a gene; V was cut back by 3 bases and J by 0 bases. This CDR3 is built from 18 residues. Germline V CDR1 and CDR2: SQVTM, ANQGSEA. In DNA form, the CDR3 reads TGCAGCGTTGAGGGACTAGCGGGGGGTACGAGCTCCTACAATGAGCAGTTCTTC. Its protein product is CSVEGLAGGTSSYNEQFF.

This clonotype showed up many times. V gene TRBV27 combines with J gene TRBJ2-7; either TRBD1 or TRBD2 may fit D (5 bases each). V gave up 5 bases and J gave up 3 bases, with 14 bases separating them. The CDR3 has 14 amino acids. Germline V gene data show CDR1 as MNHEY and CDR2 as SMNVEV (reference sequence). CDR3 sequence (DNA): TGTGCCAGCAGTATGGGACCCGGAAGCTACGAGCAGTACTTC. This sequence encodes CASSMGPGSYEQYF.

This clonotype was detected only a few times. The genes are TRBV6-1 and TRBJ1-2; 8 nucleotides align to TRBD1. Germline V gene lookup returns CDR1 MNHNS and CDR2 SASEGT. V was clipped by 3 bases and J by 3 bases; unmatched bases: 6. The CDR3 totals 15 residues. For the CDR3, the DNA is TGTGCCAGCAGTGATTGGACAGGGAGGGACTATGGCTACACCTTC. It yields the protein CASSDWTGRDYGYTF.

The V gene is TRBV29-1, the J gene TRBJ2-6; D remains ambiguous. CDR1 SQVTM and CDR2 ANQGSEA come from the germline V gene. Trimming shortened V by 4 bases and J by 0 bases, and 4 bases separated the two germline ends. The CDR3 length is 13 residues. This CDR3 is CSVVHSGANVLTF. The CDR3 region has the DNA TGCAGCGTTGTGCACTCTGGGGCCAACGTCCTGACTTTC.

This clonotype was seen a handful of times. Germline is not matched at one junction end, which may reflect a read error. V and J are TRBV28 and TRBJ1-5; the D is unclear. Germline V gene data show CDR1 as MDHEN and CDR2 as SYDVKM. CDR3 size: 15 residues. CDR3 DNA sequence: TGTGCCAGCAGTCCCTTAGAAGGAGGCAAACAGCCCCAGCATTTT. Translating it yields CASSPLEGGKQPQHF.

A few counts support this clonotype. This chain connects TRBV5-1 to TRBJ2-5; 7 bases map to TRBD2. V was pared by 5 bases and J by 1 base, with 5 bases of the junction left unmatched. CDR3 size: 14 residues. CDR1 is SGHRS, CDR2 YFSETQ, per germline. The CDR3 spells CASSNPGGQETQYF. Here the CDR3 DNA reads TGCGCCAGCAGTAATCCGGGAGGCCAAGAGACCCAGTACTTC.

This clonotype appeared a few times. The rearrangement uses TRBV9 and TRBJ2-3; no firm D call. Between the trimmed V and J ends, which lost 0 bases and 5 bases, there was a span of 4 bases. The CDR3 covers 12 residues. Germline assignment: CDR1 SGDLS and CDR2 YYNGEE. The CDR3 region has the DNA TGTGCCAGCAGCGTAGTAGAAGATACGCAGTATTTT. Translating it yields CASSVVEDTQYF.

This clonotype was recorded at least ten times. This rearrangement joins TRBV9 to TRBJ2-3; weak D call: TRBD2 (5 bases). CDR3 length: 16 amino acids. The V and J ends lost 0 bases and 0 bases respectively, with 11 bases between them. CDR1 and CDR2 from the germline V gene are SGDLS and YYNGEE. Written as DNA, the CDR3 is TGTGCCAGCAGCGTAGCTGGGAGTTCTAGCACAGATACGCAGTATTTT. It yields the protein CASSVAGSSSTDTQYF.

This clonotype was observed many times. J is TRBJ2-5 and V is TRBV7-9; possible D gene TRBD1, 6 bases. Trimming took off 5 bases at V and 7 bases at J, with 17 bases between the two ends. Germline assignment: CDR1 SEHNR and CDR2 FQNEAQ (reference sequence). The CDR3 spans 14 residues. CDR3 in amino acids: CASSPRGAHATQYF. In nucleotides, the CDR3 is TGTGCCAGCAGCCCCAGGGGAGCCCATGCGACCCAGTACTTC.

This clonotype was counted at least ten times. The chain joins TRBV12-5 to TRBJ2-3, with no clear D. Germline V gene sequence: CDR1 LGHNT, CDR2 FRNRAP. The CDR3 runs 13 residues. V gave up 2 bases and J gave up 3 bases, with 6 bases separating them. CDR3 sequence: CASGLLLTDTQYF. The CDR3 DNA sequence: TGTGCTAGTGGTTTGCTCCTAACAGATACGCAGTATTTT.

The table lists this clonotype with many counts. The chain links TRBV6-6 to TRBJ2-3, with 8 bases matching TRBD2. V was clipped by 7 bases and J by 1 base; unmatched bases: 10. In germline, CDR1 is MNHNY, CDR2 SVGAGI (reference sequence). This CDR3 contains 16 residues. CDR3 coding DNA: TGTGCCAGCACGTACGGGAGGGCCCGACGCACAGATACGCAGTATTTT. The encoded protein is CASTYGRARRTDTQYF.

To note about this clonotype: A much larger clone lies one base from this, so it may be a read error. CDR3: CASSLENQETQYF. The CDR3 DNA reads as TGCGCCAGCAGCTTGGAAAACCAAGAGACCCAGTACTTC. The rearrangement links TRBV5-1 to TRBJ2-5; D gene uncertain. The ends were cut back, 0 bases at V and 0 bases at J, with 3 bases in the middle. Germline CDR1 reads SGHRS; CDR2 reads YFSETQ. The CDR3 runs 13 residues.

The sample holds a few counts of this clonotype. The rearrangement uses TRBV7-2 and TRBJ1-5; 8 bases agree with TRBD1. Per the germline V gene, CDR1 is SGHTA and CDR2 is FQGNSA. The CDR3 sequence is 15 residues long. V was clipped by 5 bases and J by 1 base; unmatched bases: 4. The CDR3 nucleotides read TGTGCCAGCAGCCCGACAGGGGAAAGCAATCAGCCCCAGCATTTT. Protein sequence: CASSPTGESNQPQHF.

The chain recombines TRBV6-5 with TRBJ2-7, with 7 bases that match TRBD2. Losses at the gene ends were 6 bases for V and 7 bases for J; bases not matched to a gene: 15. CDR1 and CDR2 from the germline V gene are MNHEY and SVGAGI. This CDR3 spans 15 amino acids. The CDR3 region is CASRTVGLAASEQYF. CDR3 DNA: TGTGCCAGCAGGACAGTCGGGCTAGCGGCCTCGGAGCAGTACTTC.

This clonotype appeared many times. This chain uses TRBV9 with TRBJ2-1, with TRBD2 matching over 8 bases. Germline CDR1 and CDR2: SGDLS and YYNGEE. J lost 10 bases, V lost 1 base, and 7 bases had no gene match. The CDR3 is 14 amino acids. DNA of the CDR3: TGTGCCAGCAGCGTAAGAGCGGGAGATCAGGAGCAGTTCTTC. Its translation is CASSVRAGDQEQFF.

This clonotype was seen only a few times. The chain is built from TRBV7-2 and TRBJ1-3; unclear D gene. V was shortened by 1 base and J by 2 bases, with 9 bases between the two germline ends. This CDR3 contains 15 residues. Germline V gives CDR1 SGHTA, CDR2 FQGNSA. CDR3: CASSLEGAAGNTIYF. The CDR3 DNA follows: TGTGCCAGCAGCTTAGAAGGTGCGGCTGGAAACACCATATATTTT.

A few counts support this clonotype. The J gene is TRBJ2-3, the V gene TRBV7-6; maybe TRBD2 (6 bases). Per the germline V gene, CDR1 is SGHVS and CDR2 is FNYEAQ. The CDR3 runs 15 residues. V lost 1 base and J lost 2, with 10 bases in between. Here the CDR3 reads CASSLDGGYTDTQYF. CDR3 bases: TGTGCCAGCAGCTTAGACGGAGGGTACACAGATACGCAGTATTTT. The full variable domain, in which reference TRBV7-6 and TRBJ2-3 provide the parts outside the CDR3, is GAGVSQSPRYKVTKRGQDVALRCDPISGHVSLYWYRQALGQGPEFLTYFNYEAQQDKSGLPNDRFSAERPEGSISTLTIQRTEQRDSAMYRCASSLDGGYTDTQYFGPGTRLTVL.

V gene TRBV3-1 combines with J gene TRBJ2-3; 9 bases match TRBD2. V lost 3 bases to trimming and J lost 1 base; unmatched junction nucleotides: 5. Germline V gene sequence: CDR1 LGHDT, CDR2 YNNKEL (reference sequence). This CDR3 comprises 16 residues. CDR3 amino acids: CASSHGASGGTDTQYF. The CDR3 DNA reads TGTGCCAGCAGCCACGGGGCTAGCGGGGGCACAGATACGCAGTATTTT.

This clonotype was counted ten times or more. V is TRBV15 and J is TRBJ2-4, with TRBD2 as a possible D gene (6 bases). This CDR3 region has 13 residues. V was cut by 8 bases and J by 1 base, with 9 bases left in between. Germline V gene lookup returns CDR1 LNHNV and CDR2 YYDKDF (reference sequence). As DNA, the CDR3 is TGTGCCACCGAGGGACTTGCCAAAAACATTCAGTACTTC. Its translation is CATEGLAKNIQYF. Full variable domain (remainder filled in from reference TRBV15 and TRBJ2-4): DAMVIQNPRYQVTQFGKPVTLSCSQTLNHNVMYWYQQKSSQAPKLLFHYYDKDFNNEADTPDNFQSRRPNTSFCFLDIRSPGLGDTAMYLCATEGLAKNIQYFGAGTRLSVL.

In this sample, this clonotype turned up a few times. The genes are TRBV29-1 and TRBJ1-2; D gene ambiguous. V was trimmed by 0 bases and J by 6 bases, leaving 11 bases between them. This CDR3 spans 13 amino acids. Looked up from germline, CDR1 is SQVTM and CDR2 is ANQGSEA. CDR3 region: CSVEDRLADGYTF. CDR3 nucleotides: TGCAGCGTTGAAGACAGGCTGGCGGATGGCTACACCTTC.

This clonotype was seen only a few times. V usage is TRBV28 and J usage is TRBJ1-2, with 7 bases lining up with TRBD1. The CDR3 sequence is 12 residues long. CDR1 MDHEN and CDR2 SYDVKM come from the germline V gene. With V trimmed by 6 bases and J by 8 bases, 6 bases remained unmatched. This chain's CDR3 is CASSTQGEGYTF. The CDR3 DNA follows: TGTGCCAGCAGCACTCAGGGGGAAGGCTACACCTTC.

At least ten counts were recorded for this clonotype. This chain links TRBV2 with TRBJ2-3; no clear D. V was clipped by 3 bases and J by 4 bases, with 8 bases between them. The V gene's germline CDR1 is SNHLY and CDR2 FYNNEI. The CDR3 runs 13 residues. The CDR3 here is CASSDQVADTQYF. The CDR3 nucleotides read TGTGCCAGCAGTGACCAAGTTGCAGATACGCAGTATTTT.

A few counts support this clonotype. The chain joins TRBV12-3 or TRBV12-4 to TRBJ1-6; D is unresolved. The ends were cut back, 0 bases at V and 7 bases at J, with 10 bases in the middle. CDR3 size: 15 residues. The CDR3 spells CASSLALGSNSPLHF. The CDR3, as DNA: TGTGCCAGCAGTTTAGCTCTCGGGTCAAATTCACCCCTCCACTTT.

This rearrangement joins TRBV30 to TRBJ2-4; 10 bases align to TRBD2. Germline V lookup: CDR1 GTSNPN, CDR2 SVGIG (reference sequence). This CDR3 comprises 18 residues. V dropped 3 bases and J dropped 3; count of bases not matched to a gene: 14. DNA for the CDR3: TGTGCCTGGAGCTCGTGGCTAGCGGGAGACATTGGCAAAAACATTCAGTACTTC. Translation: CAWSSWLAGDIGKNIQYF.

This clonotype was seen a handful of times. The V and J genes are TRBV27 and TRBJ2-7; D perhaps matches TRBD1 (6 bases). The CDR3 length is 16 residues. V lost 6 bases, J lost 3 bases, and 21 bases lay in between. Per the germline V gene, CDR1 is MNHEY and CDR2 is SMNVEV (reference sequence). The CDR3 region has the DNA TGTGCCAGCAGCTTTATCGGACAGTCGAGAATCTACGAGCAGTACTTC. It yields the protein CASSFIGQSRIYEQYF.